Each of the 21 T cell receptor beta chains below was sequenced from the same sample in a study of CD8 T cells in ankylosing spondylitis. One entry per CDR3 protein results from TCRdb running MiXCR on the 5' RACE reads. The table lists 180,000 or so distinct CDR3 sequences, approximately 10% of them singletons, with 25% to 30% in the top ten. The source material was blood, either unsorted or a sorted T cell fraction (not recorded which). These receptors all stem from a male donor with ankylosing spondylitis or in good health (not recorded which).

At least ten counts were recorded for this clonotype. In nucleotides, the CDR3 is TGTGCCAGCAGCCAGAGTCTAACTTCCTACACTGAAGCTTTCTTT. Translation: CASSQSLTSYTEAFF. The chain links TRBV7-2 to TRBJ1-1; no definite D call. V shed 5 bases and J shed 3 bases, with 16 bases lying between them. Germline V gives CDR1 SGHTA, CDR2 FQGNSA. This CDR3 region has 15 residues.

A single count supports this clonotype. This may arise from a read error, as a much more abundant clone is one base away. This sequence joins TRBV7-9 and TRBJ2-3; the D is unclear. Germline lookup yields CDR1 SEHNR and CDR2 FQNEAQ (reference sequence). The CDR3 totals 13 residues. The CDR3, as DNA: TGTGCCAGTTCCGATTCTATCACAGCTACGCAGTATTTT. Translating gives CASSDSITATQYF.

This chain uses TRBV28 with TRBJ1-4, with 8 bases matching TRBD1. J gave up 6 bases and V 2 bases, and 2 bases lay outside the gene matches. This CDR3 region has 14 residues. CDR1 is MDHEN, CDR2 SYDVKM, per germline. The CDR3 DNA is TGTGCCAGCAGTTTAGCGGACAGGGATGAAAAACTGTTTTTT. Protein sequence: CASSLADRDEKLFF.

The chain links TRBV6-1 to TRBJ2-2, with TRBD1 matching 8 bases. CDR3 length equals 16 residues. The ends lost 3 bases at V and 12 bases at J; junction bases unmatched: 15. Germline lookup yields CDR1 MNHNS and CDR2 SASEGT. This CDR3 reads CASSEPLTGARWKLFF. The CDR3 bases are TGTGCCAGCAGTGAGCCCCTGACAGGGGCGAGATGGAAGCTGTTTTTT.

This clonotype was found many times. This chain links TRBV5-1 with TRBJ1-1; 7 positions match TRBD1. The germline CDR1 and CDR2 sequences are SGHRS and YFSETQ. V was pared by 4 bases and J by 3 bases, with 6 bases of the junction left unmatched. The length of the CDR3 is 14 residues. CDR3 in DNA: TGCGCCAGCAGCACCCGGACAGGCTACACTGAAGCTTTCTTT. Amino acids: CASSTRTGYTEAFF.

The gene calls are TRBV11-2 and TRBJ2-1; D is possibly TRBD1 (5 bases). Trimming shortened V by 4 bases and J by 3 bases, and 13 bases separated the two germline ends. CDR1 and CDR2 (germline): SGHAT, FQNNGV. This CDR3 has 15 amino acids. CDR3 in amino acids: CASSSSRGYYNEQFF. Here the CDR3 DNA reads TGTGCCAGCAGCTCCTCTAGGGGTTACTACAATGAGCAGTTCTTC.

The sample holds a few counts of this clonotype. This chain links TRBV5-1 with TRBJ2-1; tentative D call: TRBD1 (6 bases). Trimming cost V 2 bases and J 5 bases, with 11 bases left between them. This CDR3 region has 14 residues. CDR1 and CDR2 from the germline V gene are SGHRS and YFSETQ. In DNA form, the CDR3 reads TGCGCCAGCAGCTTACAGGGTTCCGACAATGAGCAGTTCTTC. This translates into CASSLQGSDNEQFF.

This clonotype has a handful of counts. The J gene is TRBJ1-6, the V gene TRBV12-3 or TRBV12-4, with D possibly being TRBD1 (5 bases). The V gene lost 5 bases and the J gene lost 7 bases, with 15 bases spanning the gap. The CDR3 is 15 amino acids. For the CDR3, the DNA is TGTGCCAGCAGTCCCTTCGGGGCGATAAATTCACCCCTCCACTTT. The encoded protein is CASSPFGAINSPLHF.

This clonotype was counted many times. The V gene is TRBV29-1, the J gene TRBJ2-1; D possibly matches TRBD1 or TRBD2 (6 bases each). Trimming took 4 bases from V and 2 from J, leaving 18 bases between them. Germline CDR1 reads SQVTM; CDR2 reads ANQGSEA. CDR3 size: 16 residues. The CDR3 loop reads CSVGGSGGLTYNEQFF. CDR3 DNA sequence: TGCAGCGTTGGGGGATCTGGGGGGCTCACCTACAATGAGCAGTTCTTC.

Regarding this clonotype: This clone may be a read error of a much larger clone one base away. The rearrangement uses TRBV20-1 and TRBJ2-3, with D perhaps matching TRBD2 (5 bases). The V end was cut by 4 bases, the J end by 7 bases, with 18 bases between. There are 14 residues in the CDR3. Germline V gene sequence: CDR1 DFQATT, CDR2 SNEGSKA (reference sequence). In DNA, the CDR3 is TGCAGTGCTAAAGATAATGGCAGACTACATACGCAGTATTTT. This sequence encodes CSAKDNGRLHTQYF.

The table lists this clonotype with many counts. The gene calls are TRBV12-3 or TRBV12-4 and TRBJ2-2; D unresolved. This CDR3 contains 13 residues. V was shortened by 1 base and J by 6 bases, with 6 bases between the two germline ends. Here the CDR3 DNA reads TGTGCCAGCAGTTTAGGGCCCTCCGGGGAGCTGTTTTTT. It translates to CASSLGPSGELFF.

This clonotype was detected many times. The rearrangement joins TRBV12-3 or TRBV12-4 to TRBJ1-4, with D possibly being TRBD1 (5 bases). CDR3 length: 14 residues. The V gene lost 5 bases and the J gene lost 8 bases, with 15 bases spanning the gap. For the CDR3, the DNA is TGTGCCAGCAGTCGGGACCCTGGATACGAAAAACTGTTTTTT. As protein: CASSRDPGYEKLFF.

Many counts were recorded for this clonotype. The chain uses TRBV12-3 or TRBV12-4 and TRBJ2-1; D may be TRBD1 (5 bases). V was trimmed by 6 bases and J by 9 bases, leaving 12 bases between them. CDR3 length: 12 residues. The CDR3 DNA reads TGTGCCAGCAGGCCAGGGTTAGTTGAGCAGTTCTTC. Translation: CASRPGLVEQFF.

In this sample, this clonotype turned up many times. The chain carries TRBV12-3 or TRBV12-4 and TRBJ1-1, with 7 positions matching TRBD1. The ends lost 6 bases at V and 0 bases at J; junction bases unmatched: 7. The CDR3 contains 15 residues. CDR3 bases: TGTGCCAGCAGAGACTCGGGACAGATGAACACTGAAGCTTTCTTT. Amino acids: CASRDSGQMNTEAFF.

This rearrangement joins TRBV5-1 to TRBJ1-2, with TRBD1 matching 8 bases. Per germline, CDR1 SGHRS and CDR2 YFSETQ. This CDR3 has 15 residues. The V segment lost 0 bases and the J segment 4 bases; nucleotides outside the gene matches: 5. CDR3 coding DNA: TGCGCCAGCAGCTTGGGATCGGACAGGGTCTATGGCTACACCTTC. It is translated as CASSLGSDRVYGYTF.

This clonotype was found many times. The chain carries TRBV10-3 and TRBJ2-2; the match to TRBD1 covers 7 bases. The V and J ends lost 0 bases and 7 bases, in that order; junction bases with no gene match: 8. CDR1 is ENHRY and CDR2 is SYGVKD in the germline V gene. The CDR3 totals 16 residues. CDR3 DNA: TGTGCCATCAGTGAGTCGGGACAGTCAATCGGCGGGGAGCTGTTTTTT. It encodes CAISESGQSIGGELFF.

The sample holds many counts of this clonotype. The chain is built from TRBV7-2 and TRBJ2-5, with D perhaps TRBD1 (7 bases). V was shortened by 4 bases and J by 4 bases, with 13 bases between the two germline ends. The germline gives CDR1 SGHTA, CDR2 FQGNSA. The CDR3 is 14 residues long. CDR3 region: CASSSGGGGETQYF. CDR3 nucleotide sequence: TGTGCCAGCAGCTCAGGAGGGGGCGGAGAGACCCAGTACTTC.

This clonotype appeared many times. The chain recombines TRBV9 with TRBJ2-5; D is unclear. V was trimmed by 0 bases and J by 0 bases, leaving 9 bases between them. Germline lookup yields CDR1 SGDLS and CDR2 YYNGEE. The CDR3 consists of 15 residues. The CDR3 loop is CASSVGAVYQETQYF. The DNA for the CDR3 is TGTGCCAGCAGCGTAGGGGCAGTGTACCAAGAGACCCAGTACTTC. The full variable domain, rest sourced from reference TRBV9 and TRBJ2-5, is DSGVTQTPKHLITATGQRVTLRCSPRSGDLSVYWYQQSLDQGLQFLIQYYNGEERAKGNILERFSAQQFPDLHSELNLSSLELGDSALYFCASSVGAVYQETQYFGPGTRLLVL.

This clonotype was observed many times. V and J are TRBV27 and TRBJ1-2, with 7 nucleotides matching TRBD1. This CDR3 has 15 amino acids. Germline V gene sequence: CDR1 MNHEY, CDR2 SMNVEV (reference sequence). With 2 bases clipped from V and 4 bases from J, the junction kept 7 bases outside the gene matches. In DNA, the CDR3 is TGTGCCAGCAGTTTAGGAAGGGGGCGAGGCTATGGCTACACCTTC. This sequence encodes CASSLGRGRGYGYTF.

Here the CDR3 DNA reads TGTGCCAGCAGCTCGACTAGTCCAGGCTACGAGCAGTACTTC. It codes for CASSSTSPGYEQYF. The J gene is TRBJ2-7, the V gene TRBV5-6; D might be TRBD2 (6 bases). The CDR3 length is 14 residues. Trimming shortened V by 3 bases and J by 3 bases, and 13 bases separated the two germline ends. CDR1 SGHDT and CDR2 YYEEEE come from the germline V gene.

This clonotype has ten or more counts. The rearrangement links TRBV6-1 to TRBJ2-1; 7 bases line up with TRBD2. CDR3 length equals 17 residues. J lost 0 bases, V lost 5 bases, and 10 bases had no gene match. The V gene's germline CDR1 is MNHNS and CDR2 SASEGT. The CDR3, as DNA: TGTGCCAGCAGTCCCCCGACTAGCCGTAGCTCCTACAATGAGCAGTTCTTC. It encodes CASSPPTSRSSYNEQFF.